Given below is one T cell receptor beta chain in context. Antigen specificity is unknown. The record originates from a study of cytomegalovirus exposure and HLA in healthy donors. General study findings and limits: The only immune exposure information that was available was CMV serostatus.

The germline V and J ends were trimmed by 9 bases and 1 base, with 15 bases remaining between them. The V gene's germline CDR1 is LNHDA and CDR2 SQIVND (reference sequence). The CDR3 length is 15 residues. The donors were healthy bone marrow donors. Use of 60 Vbeta and 13 Jbeta primers characterized the PCR. Method: immunoSEQ multiplex PCR; TCRdb's copy keeps in-frame clones and lacks some. This sample's clone table lists 30,000 to 45,000 clones. The chain is built from TRBV19 and TRBJ2-2; no definite D call. The specimen sequenced was PBMCs. The receptor was derived from a middle-aged man in good health and CMV-seropositive. The chain's CDR3 is CASYPRRMNTGELFF. CDR3 nucleotide sequence: TGTGCCAGCTATCCCCGGCGGATGAACACCGGGGAGCTGTTTTTT.